The T cell receptor (beta chain) described here comes from a study of CD8 T cells in ankylosing spondylitis. Points from the study as a whole: A TCR beta motif of eight highly homologous variants appeared characteristic of ankylosing spondylitis blood.

The sample holds many counts of this clonotype. Its target is unknown. The CDR3 length is 14 residues. Germline V gives CDR1 SQVTM, CDR2 ANQGSEA. V lost 7 bases, J lost 6 bases, and 13 bases stayed unmatched. The TCR beta libraries were generated through quantitative 5'-RACE incorporating molecular barcodes. TCRdb passed the 5' RACE reads through MiXCR, listing each CDR3 protein once. The sample lists roughly 700,000 distinct CDR3 sequences, around 20% seen once, with under 20% in the top ten. This clonotype originated in a male donor with ankylosing spondylitis. The rearrangement links TRBV29-1 to TRBJ2-7; 9 positions agree with TRBD1. Sequenced material: blood, either unsorted or a sorted T cell fraction (not recorded which). The CDR3 region has the DNA TGCAGCGCCTCAATTGGACAGGGGATTACCGAGCAGTACTTC. Its translation is CSASIGQGITEQYF.